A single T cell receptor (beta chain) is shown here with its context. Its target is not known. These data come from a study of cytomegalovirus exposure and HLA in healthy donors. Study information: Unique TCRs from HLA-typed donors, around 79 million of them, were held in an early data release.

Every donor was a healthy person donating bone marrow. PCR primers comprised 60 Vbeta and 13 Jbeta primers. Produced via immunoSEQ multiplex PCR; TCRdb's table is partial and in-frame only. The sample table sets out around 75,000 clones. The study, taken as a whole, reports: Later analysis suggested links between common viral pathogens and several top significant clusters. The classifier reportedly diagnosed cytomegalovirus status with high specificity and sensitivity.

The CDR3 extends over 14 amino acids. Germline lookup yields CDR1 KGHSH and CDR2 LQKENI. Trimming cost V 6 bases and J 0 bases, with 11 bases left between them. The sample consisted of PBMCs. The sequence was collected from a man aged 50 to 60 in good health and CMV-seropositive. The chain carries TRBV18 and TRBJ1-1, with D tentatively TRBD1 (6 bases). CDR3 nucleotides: TGTGCCAGCTCCCCTACAGGGTTGAACACTGAAGCTTTCTTT. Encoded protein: CASSPTGLNTEAFF.